The 16 T cell receptor beta chains below come from one sample, sequenced in a study of cytomegalovirus exposure and HLA in healthy donors. The PCR used 60 Vbeta and 13 Jbeta primers. The table came from immunoSEQ multiplex PCR; TCRdb's copy has only in-frame clones and leaves some out. The sample contains some 100,000 clones, 78% of which appear only once. The specimen sequenced was PBMCs. The receptor source for this set is a woman aged 40 to 55 in good health and CMV-seropositive.

This chain connects TRBV5-1 to TRBJ2-1; 9 positions match TRBD2. The CDR3 runs 18 residues. The germline V gene encodes CDR1 SGHRS and CDR2 YFSETQ. The V and J ends lost 3 bases and 8 bases, in that order; junction bases with no gene match: 18. CDR3 bases: TGCGCCAGCAGCTCGTTCCCCCCGGGACTAGCATCGGGCGATGAGCAGTTCTTC. It translates to CASSSFPPGLASGDEQFF.

CDR3: CASSQGDSSYEQYF. The CDR3 nucleotides read TGCGCCAGCAGCCAAGGGGACAGTTCCTACGAGCAGTACTTC. The chain joins TRBV4-1 to TRBJ2-5; 7 nucleotides match TRBD1. Matching the DNA end better, TRBJ2-7 makes the J call doubtful. Germline CDR1 is MGHRA and CDR2 is YSYEKL. The CDR3 runs to 14 residues.

The rearrangement joins TRBV28 to TRBJ2-5; tentative D call: TRBD2 (6 bases). With the DNA end fitting TRBJ2-7 better, the J assignment may be wrong. The CDR3 sequence is 14 residues long. The germline CDR1 and CDR2 sequences are MDHEN and SYDVKM. This CDR3 is CASRTLGEEGEQYF. The CDR3 bases are TGTGCCAGCAGGACCCTGGGGGAGGAGGGCGAGCAGTACTTC.

This chain joins TRBV2 and TRBJ2-1; 8 bases fit TRBD2. This CDR3 has 19 amino acids. Germline CDR1 SNHLY, CDR2 FYNNEI. V was clipped by 8 bases and J by 12 bases; unmatched bases: 30. The CDR3 spells CASLFPGSKGNGAGGAQFF. The CDR3 coding sequence is TGTGCCAGCCTCTTTCCGGGATCAAAGGGGAATGGTGCGGGGGGTGCGCAGTTCTTC.

This clone was counted only a few times. The genes are TRBV7-9 and TRBJ2-5; tentatively, D is TRBD1 (6 bases). The V gene lost 1 base and the J gene lost 5 bases, with 11 bases spanning the gap. This CDR3 has 14 residues. Germline V lookup: CDR1 SEHNR, CDR2 FQNEAQ (reference sequence). The CDR3 protein is CASSLVSQGETQYF. CDR3 nucleotides: TGTGCCAGCAGCTTAGTTAGCCAGGGGGAGACCCAGTACTTC.

The chain employs TRBV7-2 and TRBJ2-1, with TRBD2 identical over 14 bases. The germline CDR1 and CDR2 sequences are SGHTA and FQGNSA. The CDR3 loop spans 16 amino acids. Losses at the gene ends were 1 base for V and 9 bases for J; bases not matched to a gene: 5. The CDR3 loop is CASSLVGTSGSGEQFF. The CDR3 DNA sequence: TGTGCCAGCAGCTTAGTTGGGACTAGCGGGAGTGGTGAGCAGTTCTTC.

This chain uses TRBV5-8 with TRBJ2-1, with D tentatively TRBD2 (6 bases). V was cut by 5 bases and J by 4 bases, with 16 bases left in between. This CDR3 spans 15 amino acids. The germline gives CDR1 SGHTS, CDR2 YDEGEE. In DNA form, the CDR3 reads TGTGCCAGCAGATTTTCGGAGGGCTTATACAATGAGCAGTTCTTC. Translated: CASRFSEGLYNEQFF.

The CDR3 region is CASMGGPQETQYF. CDR3 coding DNA: TGTGCCAGCATGGGCGGGCCACAAGAGACCCAGTACTTC. The chain recombines TRBV28 with TRBJ2-5; maybe TRBD2 (5 bases). V was cut by 7 bases and J by 2 bases, with 11 bases left in between. The germline V gene encodes CDR1 MDHEN and CDR2 SYDVKM. The CDR3 totals 13 residues.

V is TRBV11-2 and J is TRBJ2-1; 10 bases line up with TRBD2. V gave up 6 bases and J gave up 6 bases; unmatched junction bases: 11. The germline CDR1 and CDR2 sequences are SGHAT and FQNNGV. This CDR3 spans 16 amino acids. The chain's CDR3 is CASRMRLAGISNEQFF. The CDR3 region has the DNA TGTGCCAGCAGGATGAGACTAGCGGGCATCTCCAATGAGCAGTTCTTC.

The chain links TRBV18 to TRBJ1-1; maybe TRBD1 (5 bases). The V gene lost 4 bases and the J gene lost 0 bases, with 9 bases spanning the gap. Germline V gives CDR1 KGHSH, CDR2 LQKENI. This CDR3 has 14 residues. CDR3 sequence (DNA): TGTGCCAGCTCACTGACAGATATGAACACTGAAGCTTTCTTT. It specifies CASSLTDMNTEAFF.

This clone was detected a few times. The chain is built from TRBV6-5 and TRBJ1-5, with 7 bases fitting TRBD1. This CDR3 has 13 residues. J lost 4 bases, V lost 8 bases, and 5 bases had no gene match. CDR1 and CDR2 (germline): MNHEY, SVGAGI. As DNA, the CDR3 is TGTGCCAGCCGACAGGGTTTTAATCAGCCCCAGCATTTT. It codes for CASRQGFNQPQHF.

This clone turned up a few times. The CDR3 loop reads CASSLDGQLGNVLTF. The CDR3 DNA is TGCGCCAGCAGCTTGGACGGACAGTTGGGCAACGTCCTGACTTTC. V gene TRBV5-1 combines with J gene TRBJ2-6; weak D call: TRBD1 (6 bases). CDR3 length: 15 amino acids. Germline CDR1 SGHRS, CDR2 YFSETQ. Trimming took 0 bases from V and 9 from J, leaving 13 bases between them.

This chain links TRBV29-1 with TRBJ2-2, with 12 bases that match TRBD2. V dropped 7 bases and J dropped 6; count of bases not matched to a gene: 6. The germline V gene encodes CDR1 SQVTM and CDR2 ANQGSEA. The CDR3 has 14 amino acids. The DNA for the CDR3 is TGCAGCGCCATGACTAGCGGGAGTTCCGGGGAGCTGTTTTTT. Translating it yields CSAMTSGSSGELFF.

This chain joins TRBV5-4 and TRBJ2-7; possible D gene TRBD1, 5 bases. V lost 4 bases and J lost 5, with 13 bases in between. CDR1 and CDR2 (germline): SGHNT, YYREEE (reference sequence). This CDR3 contains 13 residues. The CDR3 DNA is TGTGCCAGCAGCCTAGGGGTGGGGAACGAGCAGTACTTC. As protein: CASSLGVGNEQYF.

The chain uses TRBV28 and TRBJ1-1, with D tentatively TRBD1 (5 bases). The CDR3 runs to 13 residues. Germline CDR1 MDHEN, CDR2 SYDVKM. V was shortened by 1 base and J by 4 bases, with 7 bases between the two germline ends. The CDR3 bases are TGTGCCAGCAGTTTATCGGGGGGCACTGAAGCTTTCTTT. Translation: CASSLSGGTEAFF.

The gene calls are TRBV11-2 and TRBJ1-1, with a possible D match to TRBD1 (5 bases). This CDR3 comprises 17 residues. V was trimmed by 4 bases and J by 1 base, leaving 19 bases between them. Germline V gene data show CDR1 as SGHAT and CDR2 as FQNNGV. The CDR3 reads CASSSIWGGYKNTEAFF. The CDR3 DNA reads as TGTGCCAGCAGCTCAATTTGGGGGGGGTACAAGAACACTGAAGCTTTCTTT.